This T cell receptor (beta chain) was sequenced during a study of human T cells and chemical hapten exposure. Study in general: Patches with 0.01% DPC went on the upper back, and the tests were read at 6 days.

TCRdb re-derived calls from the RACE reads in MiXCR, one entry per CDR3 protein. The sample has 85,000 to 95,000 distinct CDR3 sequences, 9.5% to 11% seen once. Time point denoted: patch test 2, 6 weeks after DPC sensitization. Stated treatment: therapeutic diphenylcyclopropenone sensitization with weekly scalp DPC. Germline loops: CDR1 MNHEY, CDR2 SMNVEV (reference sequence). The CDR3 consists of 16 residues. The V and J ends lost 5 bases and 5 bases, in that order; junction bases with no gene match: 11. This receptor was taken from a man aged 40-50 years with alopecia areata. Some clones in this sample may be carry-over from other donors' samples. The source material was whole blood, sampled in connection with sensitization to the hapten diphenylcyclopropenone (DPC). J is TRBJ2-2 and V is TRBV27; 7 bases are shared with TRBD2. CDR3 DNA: TGTGCCAGCAGTCCGATGTGGGGGGAGGGGACCGGGGAGCTGTTTTTT. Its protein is CASSPMWGEGTGELFF.